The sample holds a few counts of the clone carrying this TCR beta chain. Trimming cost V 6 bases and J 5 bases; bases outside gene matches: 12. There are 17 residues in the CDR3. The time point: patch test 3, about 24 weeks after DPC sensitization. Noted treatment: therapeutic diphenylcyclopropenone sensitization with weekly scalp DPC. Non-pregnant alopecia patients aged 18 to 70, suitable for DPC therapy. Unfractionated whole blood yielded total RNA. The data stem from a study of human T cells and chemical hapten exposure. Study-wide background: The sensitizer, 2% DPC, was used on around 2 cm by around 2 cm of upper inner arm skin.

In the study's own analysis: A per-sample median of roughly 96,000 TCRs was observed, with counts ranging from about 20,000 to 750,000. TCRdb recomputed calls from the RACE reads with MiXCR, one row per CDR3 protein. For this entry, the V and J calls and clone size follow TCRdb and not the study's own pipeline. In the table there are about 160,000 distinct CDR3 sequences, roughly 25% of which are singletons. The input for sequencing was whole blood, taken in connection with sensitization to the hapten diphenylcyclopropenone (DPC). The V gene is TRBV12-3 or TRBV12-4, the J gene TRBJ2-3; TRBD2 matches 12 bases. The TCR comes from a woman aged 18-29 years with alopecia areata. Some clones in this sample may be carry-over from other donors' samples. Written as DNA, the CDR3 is TGTGCCAGCAGCCTGGCTCTAGCGGGAGGGCCAGGAGATACGCAGTATTTT. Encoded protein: CASSLALAGGPGDTQYF.